The 24 T cell receptor beta chains in this list originate from one sample, sequenced in a study of CD8 T cells in ankylosing spondylitis. One entry per CDR3 protein results from TCRdb running MiXCR on the 5' RACE reads. The sample shows a few hundred thousand distinct CDR3 sequences, 20% of them seen only once. The source material was blood, either unsorted or a sorted T cell fraction (not recorded which). These TCRs come from a male donor with ankylosing spondylitis or in good health (not recorded which).

This chain uses TRBV5-1 with TRBJ2-5; TRBD2 agrees at 7 bases. The CDR3 is 14 residues long. V gave up 0 bases and J gave up 7 bases; unmatched junction bases: 6. Germline V gene lookup returns CDR1 SGHRS and CDR2 YFSETQ. The CDR3 sequence is CASSLASGTGTQYF. The CDR3 nucleotides are TGCGCCAGCAGCTTGGCCAGCGGGACGGGGACCCAGTACTTC.

Worth noting for this clonotype: A much larger clone differs from this one at a single base, so this may be a read error. The chain has TRBV9 and TRBJ2-3; 12 bases match TRBD2. This CDR3 contains 15 residues. The V gene's germline CDR1 is SGDLS and CDR2 YYNGEE. The CDR3 coding sequence is TGTGTCAGCAGTCGGACTAGCGGGGGCACAGATACGCAGTATTTT. Translated: CVSSRTSGGTDTQYF.

This clonotype has just a few counts. The chain combines TRBV12-3 or TRBV12-4 with TRBJ2-3; 8 nucleotides agree with TRBD2. This CDR3 contains 15 residues. J lost 2 bases, V lost 5 bases, and 6 bases had no gene match. The CDR3 DNA sequence: TGTGCCAGCAGTGTCTCGGGGGGGCCCACAGATACGCAGTATTTT. Its protein product is CASSVSGGPTDTQYF.

This clonotype has a count of ten or more. This sequence joins TRBV7-2 and TRBJ2-1; D may be TRBD1 (6 bases). CDR1 is SGHTA and CDR2 is FQGNSA in the germline V gene. This CDR3 region has 15 residues. The V and J ends lost 3 bases and 3 bases respectively, with 12 bases between them. The CDR3 here is CASSFQQGNYNEQFF. The CDR3 DNA sequence: TGTGCCAGCAGCTTTCAACAGGGCAACTACAATGAGCAGTTCTTC.

The chain combines TRBV18 with TRBJ2-3, with TRBD1 as a possible D gene (6 bases). CDR1 and CDR2 from the germline V gene are KGHSH and LQKENI. V gave up 3 bases and J gave up 2 bases, with 15 bases separating them. The CDR3 totals 16 residues. DNA for the CDR3: TGTGCCAGCTCACCGGGACAACAGACCGTCACAGATACGCAGTATTTT. Translating gives CASSPGQQTVTDTQYF.

The chain employs TRBV30 and TRBJ2-3; the match to TRBD1 covers 8 bases. With V trimmed by 8 bases and J by 5 bases, 9 bases remained unmatched. This CDR3 has 13 residues. Germline assignment: CDR1 GTSNPN and CDR2 SVGIG (reference sequence). CDR3 bases: TGTGCCCGGACAGGGAGAAATGGAGATACGCAGTATTTT. As protein: CARTGRNGDTQYF.

This chain links TRBV3-1 with TRBJ1-5, with TRBD1 matching 9 bases. CDR1 and CDR2 from the germline V gene are LGHDT and YNNKEL (reference sequence). The CDR3 is 15 amino acids. J gave up 6 bases and V 1 base, and 4 bases lay outside the gene matches. The CDR3 is CASSQGRQGGQPQHF. CDR3 coding DNA: TGTGCCAGCAGCCAAGGGCGACAGGGGGGTCAGCCCCAGCATTTT.

In its sample, this clonotype was seen a few times. The chain couples TRBV20-1 to TRBJ2-3; 8 nucleotides match TRBD2. Germline CDR1 is DFQATT and CDR2 is SNEGSKA (reference sequence). V lost 1 base and J lost 1; bases outside the gene matches: 4. The CDR3 loop spans 15 amino acids. CDR3 nucleotide sequence: TGCAGTGCTAGAGCCCTGACTAGCGGCACAGATACGCAGTATTTT. As protein: CSARALTSGTDTQYF.

This clonotype was counted a few times. The V and J genes are TRBV7-3 and TRBJ1-1, with TRBD1 identical over 7 bases. The CDR3 totals 13 residues. V dropped 5 bases and J dropped 10; count of bases not matched to a gene: 10. Germline V gene lookup returns CDR1 SGHTA and CDR2 FQGTGA. CDR3 sequence reads: CASSAGTAGGAFF. The DNA for the CDR3 is TGTGCCAGCAGCGCCGGGACAGCCGGTGGAGCTTTCTTT. The complete variable domain, with remaining parts taken from reference TRBV7-3 and TRBJ1-1, reads GAGVSQTPSNKVTEKGKYVELRCDPISGHTALYWYRQSLGQGPEFLIYFQGTGAADDSGLPNDRFFAVRPEGSVSTLKIQRTERGDSAVYLCASSAGTAGGAFFGQGTRLTVV.

The chain recombines TRBV5-6 with TRBJ2-7, with 8 nucleotides matching TRBD1. This CDR3 contains 14 residues. CDR1 is SGHDT, CDR2 YYEEEE, per germline. The J segment lost 0 bases and the V segment lost 4 bases, leaving 3 bases of the junction unmatched. The CDR3 sequence: CASSVGQASYEQYV. Here the CDR3 DNA reads TGTGCCAGCAGCGTGGGACAGGCCTCCTACGAGCAGTACGTC.

This clonotype has ten or more counts. V is TRBV28 and J is TRBJ2-3; a weak D match, TRBD1 (5 bases). V gave up 5 bases and J gave up 0 bases, with 15 bases separating them. This CDR3 contains 16 residues. Germline V gene sequence: CDR1 MDHEN, CDR2 SYDVKM. The CDR3 sequence: CASSDRQSPSTDTQYF. CDR3 sequence (DNA): TGTGCCAGCAGTGACCGACAGTCCCCTAGCACAGATACGCAGTATTTT.

This clonotype was recorded a few times. The V gene is TRBV20-1, the J gene TRBJ2-5; 11 bases line up with TRBD2. The junction had 11 bases not matched to a gene; V was cut back by 3 bases and J by 5 bases. The CDR3 covers 16 residues. The germline CDR1 and CDR2 sequences are DFQATT and SNEGSKA (reference sequence). As DNA, the CDR3 is TGCAGTGCTAGGGGACATAGCGGGAGGGCCGAGGAGACCCAGTACTTC. As protein: CSARGHSGRAEETQYF.

This chain connects TRBV20-1 to TRBJ2-5, with D unresolved. Germline CDR1 and CDR2: DFQATT and SNEGSKA (reference sequence). This CDR3 is 15 amino acids long. Trimming took off 4 bases at V and 5 bases at J, with 20 bases between the two ends. This CDR3 reads CSAINRAQDGETQYF. CDR3 nucleotides: TGCAGTGCTATCAACCGGGCCCAGGACGGGGAGACCCAGTACTTC.

The V gene is TRBV4-1, the J gene TRBJ2-3, with TRBD2 identical over 7 bases. Germline loops: CDR1 MGHRA, CDR2 YSYEKL. The CDR3 is made up of 13 amino acids. With 0 bases clipped from V and 10 bases from J, the junction kept 4 bases outside the gene matches. Here the CDR3 DNA reads TGCGCCAGCAGCCAAGAAGGGAGGGAGCCGCAGTATTTT. As protein: CASSQEGREPQYF.

The rearrangement joins TRBV7-3 to TRBJ2-1; 8 positions agree with TRBD1. Germline values: CDR1 SGHTA, CDR2 FQGTGA. The CDR3 totals 15 residues. The ends lost 3 bases at V and 8 bases at J; junction bases unmatched: 9. CDR3 in DNA: TGTGCCAGCAGCTTCGGGGCAGGGGGCCGACATGAGCAGTTCTTC. The encoded protein is CASSFGAGGRHEQFF.

The chain is built from TRBV20-1 and TRBJ1-5; a possible D gene is TRBD1 (5 bases). This CDR3 is built from 14 residues. V lost 4 bases and J lost 7, with 17 bases in between. CDR1 is DFQATT and CDR2 is SNEGSKA in the germline V gene (reference sequence). The CDR3 spells CSATLTEGRQPQHF. Here the CDR3 DNA reads TGCAGTGCTACCCTGACAGAGGGTAGGCAGCCCCAGCATTTT.

This rearrangement joins TRBV25-1 to TRBJ1-4; D is unclear. The ends were cut back, 2 bases at V and 2 bases at J, with 9 bases in the middle. CDR1 is MGHDK and CDR2 is SYGVNS in the germline V gene. The CDR3 length is 15 residues. The CDR3 sequence: CASSEPRPTNEKLFF. The CDR3 DNA reads as TGTGCCAGCAGTGAACCCCGTCCCACTAATGAAAAACTGTTTTTT.

This clonotype was seen many times. The chain carries TRBV29-1 and TRBJ2-5; 7 nucleotides align to TRBD1. This CDR3 contains 12 residues. The germline gives CDR1 SQVTM, CDR2 ANQGSEA. After removal of 6 bases from V and 3 bases from J, the junction contained 4 bases not matched to a gene. CDR3 protein: CSVGTAEETQYF. CDR3 nucleotide sequence: TGCAGCGTGGGGACAGCTGAAGAGACCCAGTACTTC.

In its sample, this clonotype was seen a few times. The chain has TRBV10-3 and TRBJ1-2; unclear D gene. Germline loops: CDR1 ENHRY, CDR2 SYGVKD. The CDR3 spans 14 residues. Trimming removed 3 bases from V and 0 bases from J, with 8 bases in between. The chain's CDR3 is CAISDLVTNYGYTF. In DNA, the CDR3 is TGTGCCATCAGTGACTTGGTAACTAACTATGGCTACACCTTC.

The chain carries TRBV9 and TRBJ2-6, with a tentative D call TRBD2 (6 bases). Per germline, CDR1 SGDLS and CDR2 YYNGEE. The V and J ends lost 2 bases and 2 bases respectively, with 8 bases between them. There are 15 residues in the CDR3. The CDR3 sequence is CASSVRTTGANVLTF. The CDR3 DNA follows: TGTGCCAGCAGCGTTCGGACTACTGGGGCCAACGTCCTGACTTTC.

In this sample, this clonotype turned up many times. This chain links TRBV12-3 or TRBV12-4 with TRBJ2-5, with D perhaps matching TRBD1 (5 bases). The CDR3 covers 13 residues. V shed 4 bases and J shed 2 bases, with 8 bases lying between them. The CDR3 nucleotides read TGTGCCAGCAGTTGGGGCACACAAGAGACCCAGTACTTC. Residues: CASSWGTQETQYF.

This chain uses TRBV12-3 or TRBV12-4 with TRBJ2-3; TRBD2 is a possible D gene (7 bases). Trimming shortened V by 2 bases and J by 2 bases, and 14 bases separated the two germline ends. This CDR3 region has 16 residues. The DNA of the CDR3 is TGTGCCAGCAGTTTAATTCCGGGGGGCCTCACAGATACGCAGTATTTT. Its translation: CASSLIPGGLTDTQYF.

This clonotype was counted only a few times. The chain is built from TRBV7-8 and TRBJ2-1; perhaps TRBD1 as D (6 bases). V lost 7 bases and J lost 8, with 24 bases in between. Germline CDR1 and CDR2: SGHVS and FQNEAQ. This CDR3 contains 16 residues. CDR3 nucleotides: TGTGCCAGCACCCCCTGGGACAACGCAATGGGGGATGAGCAGTTCTTC. Its translation is CASTPWDNAMGDEQFF.

The chain combines TRBV12-3 or TRBV12-4 with TRBJ2-2; D remains ambiguous. The V gene lost 8 bases and the J gene lost 2 bases, with 18 bases spanning the gap. The CDR3 totals 16 residues. The CDR3 spells CASVGMERKNTGELFF. Here the CDR3 DNA reads TGTGCCAGCGTGGGGATGGAACGGAAAAACACCGGGGAGCTGTTTTTT.